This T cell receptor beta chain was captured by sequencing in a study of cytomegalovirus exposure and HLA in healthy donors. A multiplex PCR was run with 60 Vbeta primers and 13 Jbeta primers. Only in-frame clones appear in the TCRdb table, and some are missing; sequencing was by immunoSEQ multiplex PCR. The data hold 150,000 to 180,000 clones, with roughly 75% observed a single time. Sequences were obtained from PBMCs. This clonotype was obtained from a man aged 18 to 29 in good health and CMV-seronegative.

The CDR3 DNA reads TGTGCCAGCAGCTTAGCGACAGGGGAGGAGACCCAGTACTTC. This sequence encodes CASSLATGEETQYF. This chain links TRBV7-9 with TRBJ2-5; the match to TRBD1 covers 8 bases. From germline, CDR1 is SEHNR and CDR2 FQNEAQ (reference sequence). This CDR3 spans 14 amino acids. Losses at the gene ends were 0 bases for V and 5 bases for J; bases not matched to a gene: 2.